The 30 T cell receptor beta chains reported below all come from one sample, sequenced in a study of blood T cell repertoires in COVID-19. Libraries were prepared by immunoSEQ multiplex PCR; TCRdb keeps only in-frame clonotypes and omits some of them. In the table there are roughly 250,000 clones, around 82% of which are singletons. The sample was peripheral blood. Every receptor here comes from a person aged 65 to 79 with COVID-19, enrolled during active disease.

The V call is TRBV5-5, the J call TRBJ1-5; D gene unclear. V dropped 5 bases and J dropped 3 bases, with 15 bases sitting between them. The CDR3 totals 15 residues. Germline loops: CDR1 SGHKS, CDR2 YYEKEE (reference sequence). The CDR3 nucleotides read TGTGCCAGCAGACCGGACGGGATTTCCAATCAGCCCCAGCATTTT. Its translation: CASRPDGISNQPQHF.

A note on this clone: Other DNA sequences in this sample translate to the same CDR3. V and J are TRBV2 and TRBJ2-7; D gene uncertain. Germline CDR1 reads SNHLY; CDR2 reads FYNNEI. The CDR3 loop spans 11 amino acids. V was clipped by 6 bases and J by 1 base, with 4 bases between them. The CDR3 is CASSPSYEQYF. The CDR3 region has the DNA TGTGCCAGCAGCCCATCCTACGAGCAGTACTTC.

This clone appeared a few times. This chain uses TRBV4-3 with TRBJ2-6, with 9 bases lining up with TRBD1. The CDR3 spans 19 residues. Germline lookup yields CDR1 LGHNA and CDR2 YSLEER. With 3 bases clipped from V and 0 bases from J, the junction kept 9 bases outside the gene matches. As DNA, the CDR3 is TGCGCCAGCAGCCACTTAACCGGGACAGGGTCCTCTGGGGCCAACGTCCTGACTTTC. This sequence encodes CASSHLTGTGSSGANVLTF.

This clone was counted only a few times. The genes are TRBV11-2 and TRBJ2-1; 9 bases map to TRBD1. Germline V CDR1 and CDR2: SGHAT, FQNNGV. This CDR3 contains 14 residues. Germline trimming cut 3 bases from V and 8 bases from J; bases unmatched to any gene: 5. CDR3 sequence reads: CASSLRTGDDEQFF. Here the CDR3 DNA reads TGTGCCAGCAGCTTGCGGACAGGGGACGATGAGCAGTTCTTC.

This clone was counted between two and nine times. The V and J genes are TRBV24-1 and TRBJ1-5; TRBD1 matches at 8 bases. With V trimmed by 4 bases and J by 3 bases, 4 bases remained unmatched. The V gene's germline CDR1 is KGHDR and CDR2 SFDVKD. The length of the CDR3 is 15 residues. The CDR3 is CATSDTTGANQPQHF. CDR3 bases: TGTGCCACCAGTGACACGACAGGGGCCAATCAGCCCCAGCATTTT.

This chain uses TRBV15 with TRBJ2-3; TRBD2 matches at 7 bases. This CDR3 spans 16 amino acids. CDR1 and CDR2 (germline): LNHNV, YYDKDF (reference sequence). V was pared by 0 bases and J by 5 bases, with 8 bases of the junction left unmatched. In DNA form, the CDR3 reads TGTGCCACCAGCAGAGATTTGGGGGAGGGCCAAGATACGCAGTATTTT. As protein: CATSRDLGEGQDTQYF.

V is TRBV19 and J is TRBJ2-1; 10 nucleotides line up with TRBD2. The CDR3 is 14 amino acids. V gave up 4 bases and J gave up 6 bases; unmatched junction bases: 3. CDR1 and CDR2 from the germline V gene are LNHDA and SQIVND (reference sequence). The CDR3 region has the DNA TGTGCCAGTAGTACGCTAGCGGGGGCCAATGAGCAGTTCTTC. Encoded protein: CASSTLAGANEQFF.

V usage is TRBV27 and J usage is TRBJ2-2; D is perhaps TRBD1 (6 bases). Trimming removed 6 bases from V and 5 bases from J, with 10 bases in between. The CDR3 sequence is 13 residues long. CDR1 is MNHEY, CDR2 SMNVEV, per germline (reference sequence). Written as DNA, the CDR3 is TGTGCCAGCAGCGTTAGGGGGACCGGGGAGCTGTTTTTT. It encodes CASSVRGTGELFF.

The chain is built from TRBV5-1 and TRBJ1-6; 7 nucleotides line up with TRBD1. Germline V gives CDR1 SGHRS, CDR2 YFSETQ. With 4 bases clipped from V and 7 bases from J, the junction kept 20 bases outside the gene matches. This CDR3 comprises 19 residues. The CDR3 reads CASSPTGSGSSGRNSPLHF. The DNA of the CDR3 is TGCGCCAGCAGCCCGACAGGGTCTGGGTCGTCTGGCCGGAATTCACCCCTCCACTTT.

The gene calls are TRBV28 and TRBJ1-6, with D possibly TRBD1 on 5 matching bases. This CDR3 contains 16 residues. Germline-derived CDR1 and CDR2 are MDHEN and SYDVKM. V was trimmed by 2 bases and J by 7 bases, leaving 15 bases between them. CDR3 in amino acids: CASSLLPGNGNSPLHF. The DNA of the CDR3 is TGTGCCAGCAGTTTACTCCCAGGGAACGGAAATTCACCCCTCCACTTT.

This chain joins TRBV3-1 (or the pseudogene TRBV3-2) and TRBJ2-3; the D gene is possibly TRBD2 (6 bases). Germline loops: CDR1 LGHDT, CDR2 YNNKEL (reference sequence). The CDR3 is 15 residues long. V lost 1 base and J 2 bases, leaving 10 bases between the germline ends. The CDR3 loop is CASSQAGTPTDTQYF. DNA of the CDR3: TGTGCCAGCAGCCAAGCCGGGACTCCCACAGATACGCAGTATTTT.

This chain joins TRBV27 and TRBJ2-1, with D tentatively TRBD2 (5 bases). The V and J ends lost 5 bases and 8 bases respectively, with 19 bases between them. This CDR3 has 15 residues. Per germline, CDR1 MNHEY and CDR2 SMNVEV (reference sequence). CDR3 protein: CASSPLAVTRYEQFF. In DNA, the CDR3 is TGTGCCAGCAGTCCTCTAGCCGTCACTCGCTATGAGCAGTTCTTC.

CDR3 sequence reads: CASSLDQGDPTDTQYF. The CDR3 DNA is TGCGCCAGCAGCTTGGACCAGGGGGACCCCACAGATACGCAGTATTTT. V is TRBV5-1 and J is TRBJ2-3; 7 nucleotides line up with TRBD1. Germline V gives CDR1 SGHRS, CDR2 YFSETQ. V lost 0 bases to trimming and J lost 2 bases; unmatched junction nucleotides: 6. The CDR3 is 16 amino acids. Drawing the rest from reference TRBV5-1 and TRBJ2-3, the complete variable domain is KAGVTQTPRYLIKTRGQQVTLSCSPISGHRSVSWYQQTPGQGLQFLFEYFSETQRNKGNFPGRFSGRQFSNSRSEMNVSTLELGDSALYLCASSLDQGDPTDTQYFGPGTRLTVL.

The chain joins TRBV11-2 to TRBJ2-4; 9 bases align to TRBD2. CDR3 length: 16 residues. The V gene end was trimmed by 5 bases and the J gene end by 7 bases; junction bases not matched to a gene: 12. Per the germline V gene, CDR1 is SGHAT and CDR2 is FQNNGV. The CDR3 coding sequence is TGTGCCAGCAGCACATTACGGCGGGGGGGCCGGAACATTCAGTACTTC. This sequence encodes CASSTLRRGGRNIQYF.

The rearrangement links TRBV7-8 to TRBJ1-1; no clear D. Trimming cost V 5 bases and J 10 bases, with 14 bases left between them. Germline assignment: CDR1 SGHVS and CDR2 FQNEAQ. This CDR3 contains 12 residues. The CDR3 coding sequence is TGTGCCAGCAGCCCGCGCTCGGGGAGAGCTTTCTTT. Protein product: CASSPRSGRAFF.

The V call is TRBV14, the J call TRBJ2-3, with TRBD2 matching 9 bases. This CDR3 comprises 12 residues. The junction had 6 bases not matched to a gene; V was cut back by 4 bases and J by 13 bases. Per germline, CDR1 SGHDN and CDR2 FVKESK. The CDR3 region has the DNA TGTGCCAGCAGCCTGCTAGCGGGACATGAGTATTTT. It yields the protein CASSLLAGHEYF.

Here the CDR3 DNA reads TGCGCCAGCAGCTTTAGACAGGGGGCCTCGGAGGGGGCTTTCTTT. Protein sequence: CASSFRQGASEGAFF. The V call is TRBV5-1, the J call TRBJ1-1; 10 bases are shared with TRBD1. Germline V gene data show CDR1 as SGHRS and CDR2 as YFSETQ. J gave up 11 bases and V 2 bases, and 12 bases lay outside the gene matches. The CDR3 has 15 amino acids.

The chain is built from TRBV3-1 (or the pseudogene TRBV3-2) and TRBJ2-2; no firm D call. The CDR3 extends over 15 amino acids. The germline gives CDR1 LGHDT, CDR2 YNNKEL (reference sequence). The ends were cut back, 4 bases at V and 0 bases at J, with 9 bases in the middle. The CDR3: CASSPGSSNTGELFF. The CDR3 DNA is TGTGCCAGCAGCCCAGGCAGCTCGAACACCGGGGAGCTGTTTTTT.

The CDR3 coding sequence is TGTGCCAGCAGCTTAGTAACAGGGGCAACCGGGGAGCTGTTTTTT. Protein: CASSLVTGATGELFF. The chain has TRBV7-2 and TRBJ2-2; the match to TRBD1 covers 7 bases. Germline CDR1 and CDR2: SGHTA and FQGNSA. After removal of 1 base from V and 5 bases from J, the junction contained 4 bases not matched to a gene. The CDR3 loop spans 15 amino acids. Filled out from reference TRBV7-2 and TRBJ2-2, the complete variable domain reads GAGVSQSPSNKVTEKGKDVELRCDPISGHTALYWYRQSLGQGLEFLIYFQGNSAPDKSGLPSDRFSAERTGGSVSTLTIQRTQQEDSAVYLCASSLVTGATGELFFGEGSRLTVL.

The chain uses TRBV6-2 or TRBV6-3 and TRBJ1-2, with D perhaps TRBD1 (5 bases). There are 14 residues in the CDR3. Per germline, CDR1 MNHEY and CDR2 SVGEGT. The ends were cut back, 4 bases at V and 8 bases at J, with 17 bases in the middle. The DNA of the CDR3 is TGTGCCAGCAGTTGGGACTCCATCTTTGCGGGCTACACCTTC. Its translation: CASSWDSIFAGYTF.

The rearrangement uses TRBV18 and TRBJ1-3; no clear D. The V gene lost 1 base and the J gene lost 0 bases, with 7 bases spanning the gap. This CDR3 comprises 15 residues. Germline CDR1 and CDR2: KGHSH and LQKENI. The CDR3, as DNA: TGTGCCAGCTCACCACTAGACAACTCTGGAAACACCATATATTTT. Residues: CASSPLDNSGNTIYF.

This chain joins TRBV14 and TRBJ1-2, with 7 bases matching TRBD1. V trimming: 0 bases; J trimming: 8 bases; junction bases outside the gene matches: 9. There are 15 residues in the CDR3. CDR1 is SGHDN, CDR2 FVKESK, per germline. CDR3 bases: TGTGCCAGCAGCCAAGAGTCAGGACAGGTTAAGGGCTACACCTTC. Encoded protein: CASSQESGQVKGYTF.

V and J are TRBV5-1 and TRBJ2-1, with TRBD2 matching 13 bases. J gave up 9 bases and V 0 bases, and 0 bases lay outside the gene matches. The CDR3 length is 14 residues. The V gene's germline CDR1 is SGHRS and CDR2 YFSETQ. The CDR3 DNA reads TGCGCCAGCAGCTTGGGACTAGCGGGAGGTGAGCAGTTCTTC. It translates to CASSLGLAGGEQFF.

The chain combines TRBV5-1 with TRBJ2-7, with TRBD1 matching over 8 bases. The CDR3 runs to 16 residues. The trim removed 0 bases at V and 7 bases at J, leaving 12 bases unmatched. Germline assignment: CDR1 SGHRS and CDR2 YFSETQ. In DNA, the CDR3 is TGCGCCAGCAGCTTGGGCGTCTTGACAGGGGTTGGTGAGCAGTACTTC. Translated, it gives CASSLGVLTGVGEQYF.

This chain connects TRBV7-7 to TRBJ2-1; D might be TRBD2 (7 bases). This CDR3 has 16 residues. V was clipped by 4 bases and J by 6 bases, with 19 bases between them. CDR1 and CDR2 (germline): SSHAT, FNYEAQ (reference sequence). CDR3 protein: CASSYSHGGAGNEQFF. The CDR3 DNA reads TGTGCCAGCAGCTATTCCCATGGGGGGGCGGGCAATGAGCAGTTCTTC.

This rearrangement joins TRBV27 to TRBJ1-2; TRBD1 might be the D (5 bases). Germline-derived CDR1 and CDR2 are MNHEY and SMNVEV (reference sequence). The CDR3 consists of 17 residues. Trimming cost V 3 bases and J 0 bases, with 17 bases left between them. The CDR3 sequence: CASSLTGLKLANYGYTF. CDR3 DNA: TGTGCCAGCAGTTTGACGGGACTAAAACTAGCTAACTATGGCTACACCTTC.

V usage is TRBV19 and J usage is TRBJ1-2; D is ambiguous. V was shortened by 3 bases and J by 4 bases, with 18 bases between the two germline ends. CDR1 and CDR2 from the germline V gene are LNHDA and SQIVND (reference sequence). The CDR3 runs 16 residues. This chain's CDR3 is CASSISRSVRTYGYTF. CDR3 coding DNA: TGTGCCAGTAGTATCTCTCGGAGTGTAAGAACCTATGGCTACACCTTC.

The V call is TRBV11-3, the J call TRBJ2-7; TRBD1 agrees at 7 bases. V shed 1 base and J 6 bases; nucleotides not matched to a gene: 3. This CDR3 is built from 13 residues. From germline, CDR1 is SGHNT and CDR2 YENEEA. CDR3 in DNA: TGTGCCAGCAGCTTAGCGCGACAGGGCGAGCAGTACTTC. The encoded protein is CASSLARQGEQYF.

For the CDR3, the DNA is TGTGCCAGTCGACCGGGACAGGGGGGAAACACCATATATTTT. Its translation: CASRPGQGGNTIYF. The chain has TRBV19 and TRBJ1-3; 10 nucleotides align to TRBD1. The germline gives CDR1 LNHDA, CDR2 SQIVND (reference sequence). The CDR3 covers 14 residues. Trimming took 8 bases from V and 4 from J; bases not matched to a gene: 5.

The rearrangement uses TRBV10-3 and TRBJ1-5; 9 positions agree with TRBD1. The CDR3 sequence is 14 residues long. With 6 bases clipped from V and 7 bases from J, the junction kept 7 bases outside the gene matches. From germline, CDR1 is ENHRY and CDR2 SYGVKD. The CDR3 bases are TGTGCCATCAGCTCACAGGGGGCCCGACAGCCCCAGCATTTT. Translated, it gives CAISSQGARQPQHF.